The clone carrying this T cell receptor beta chain came up a few times. The antigen is undetermined. The ends were cut back, 2 bases at V and 1 base at J, with 13 bases in the middle. The CDR3 has 16 residues. CDR1 is KGHDR and CDR2 is SFDVKD in the germline V gene. The data stem from a study of identical twins. Study findings and constraints: Donors were not followed over many years; analysis was cross-sectional. The study found weaker excess twin sharing in beta out-of-frame sequences.

A universal primer site was created by template switching, with the cDNA bearing unique molecular identifiers. MiXCR, applied by TCRdb to the 5' RACE reads, yields one record per CDR3 protein. The sample yields roughly 350,000 distinct CDR3 sequences, around 12% seen once. Separately, the same data were catalogued under a study of yellow fever vaccine responses in identical twins. That report notes: On the reported evidence, twins' vaccine T cell responses seemed partly convergent and partly personalized.

The chain is built from TRBV24-1 and TRBJ2-5; D not certain. The sequencing input was CD8+ T cells sorted from blood. The receptor was isolated from a woman between 18 and 30 years old in good health. The CDR3, as DNA: TGTGCCACCAGTGATTCGGACGGCCACGTCCAAGAGACCCAGTACTTC. Protein sequence: CATSDSDGHVQETQYF.